The next 23 T cell receptor beta chains were all read from a single sample in a study of shared clonotypes between healthy human individuals. CD45RO-negative CD8 cells positively selected for CCR7 made up the naive population, which excluded terminally differentiated effector memory CD45RA+ cells. Measured with immunoSEQ multiplex PCR; TCRdb has only the in-frame clones, and not every one. The data show millions of clones, with about 93% seen just once and 1.5% to 2% held by the top ten. Material for sequencing was naive CD8+ T cells from PBMCs. These receptors were taken from a man aged 18 to 29 in good health. Some clones in this sample may be carry-over from other donors' samples.

This clone has only one observation. The CDR3 nucleotides are TGTGCCAGCAGCTTATCCCGAGTTATTATGAACACTGAAGCTTTCTTT. Its protein product is CASSLSRVIMNTEAFF. V and J are TRBV7-8 and TRBJ1-1; D call uncertain. Germline values: CDR1 SGHVS, CDR2 FQNEAQ. V lost 2 bases and J 0 bases, leaving 13 bases between the germline ends. The CDR3 covers 16 residues.

V gene TRBV2 combines with J gene TRBJ1-3; 8 bases agree with TRBD1. Trimming took 6 bases from V and 2 from J; bases not matched to a gene: 6. There are 15 residues in the CDR3. Germline V lookup: CDR1 SNHLY, CDR2 FYNNEI. The CDR3 spells CASREWTGTGNTIYF. CDR3 nucleotides: TGTGCCAGCAGGGAATGGACAGGGACTGGAAACACCATATATTTT.

The genes are TRBV7-8 and TRBJ2-2; D is unclear. CDR3 length: 12 amino acids. Germline loops: CDR1 SGHVS, CDR2 FQNEAQ. V lost 6 bases, J lost 6 bases, and 8 bases lay in between. The CDR3 sequence is CASRRGSGELFF. CDR3 sequence (DNA): TGTGCCAGCAGGCGAGGATCCGGGGAGCTGTTTTTT.

J is TRBJ2-7 and V is TRBV28; perhaps D is TRBD1 or TRBD2 (5 bases each). The CDR3 runs to 16 residues. V lost 5 bases, J lost 3 bases, and 20 bases lay in between. The germline CDR1 and CDR2 sequences are MDHEN and SYDVKM. CDR3 DNA sequence: TGTGCCAGCAGTGCCCCCGTGGGACGAGGTCGCTACGAGCAGTACTTC. Its translation is CASSAPVGRGRYEQYF.

V gene TRBV4-1 combines with J gene TRBJ2-4; D possibly corresponds to TRBD1 (5 bases). Trimming pared 0 bases from V and 5 bases from J, leaving 11 bases between. CDR3 length equals 15 residues. From germline, CDR1 is MGHRA and CDR2 YSYEKL. The CDR3 DNA sequence: TGCGCCAGCAGCCAAGACTGGGGCCCGGAAAACATTCAGTACTTC. Its protein product is CASSQDWGPENIQYF.

Turning to this clone: Other DNA variants within this sample encode the same CDR3. The chain combines TRBV27 with TRBJ2-7, with 11 bases lining up with TRBD2. The CDR3 spans 14 residues. CDR1 MNHEY and CDR2 SMNVEV come from the germline V gene (reference sequence). V lost 4 bases, J lost 4 bases, and 3 bases stayed unmatched. CDR3 in amino acids: CASSSGLAVYEQYF. CDR3 sequence (DNA): TGTGCCAGCAGTTCGGGACTAGCGGTTTACGAGCAGTACTTC.

This sequence joins TRBV7-6 and TRBJ2-7; 13 nucleotides match TRBD2. Germline V CDR1 and CDR2: SGHVS, FNYEAQ. This CDR3 contains 15 residues. V lost 5 bases, J lost 4 bases, and 5 bases stayed unmatched. The CDR3 DNA reads TGTGCCAGCAGCGAACTAGCGGGAGGGCCTTACGAGCAGTACTTC. Translation: CASSELAGGPYEQYF.

This chain uses TRBV29-1 with TRBJ2-1, with 9 bases lining up with TRBD2. The CDR3 spans 16 residues. The V segment lost 3 bases and the J segment 2 bases; nucleotides outside the gene matches: 8. Germline V gives CDR1 SQVTM, CDR2 ANQGSEA. CDR3 sequence: CSVEGVAGETYNEQFF. CDR3 nucleotide sequence: TGCAGCGTTGAGGGGGTAGCGGGAGAAACCTACAATGAGCAGTTCTTC.

V is TRBV5-6 and J is TRBJ2-3; either TRBD1 or TRBD2 may fit D (5 bases each). V lost 3 bases to trimming and J lost 0 bases, with 5 bases between them. Per germline, CDR1 SGHDT and CDR2 YYEEEE. CDR3 length equals 13 residues. The CDR3 protein is CASSWDSTDTQYF. Here the CDR3 DNA reads TGTGCCAGCAGCTGGGACAGCACAGATACGCAGTATTTT.

In DNA, the CDR3 is TGTGCCAGCAGCTTTGGTGTCACTTACTCTGGAAACACCATATATTTT. The encoded protein is CASSFGVTYSGNTIYF. The rearrangement uses TRBV11-2 and TRBJ1-3, with unresolved D. Trimming removed 3 bases from V and 0 bases from J, with 12 bases in between. CDR1 SGHAT and CDR2 FQNNGV come from the germline V gene. This CDR3 spans 16 amino acids.

The chain employs TRBV4-1 and TRBJ2-5; 8 bases line up with TRBD2. The CDR3 is made up of 15 amino acids. CDR1 is MGHRA, CDR2 YSYEKL, per germline. V was pared by 1 base and J by 5 bases, with 6 bases of the junction left unmatched. CDR3 DNA: TGCGCCAGCAGCCAAGTTCGGGGGGGTAGGGAGACCCAGTACTTC. Amino acid sequence: CASSQVRGGRETQYF.

The CDR3 loop reads CASSPRDSASYNEQFF. The CDR3 DNA is TGTGCCAGCAGTCCCCGGGACTCCGCCTCCTACAATGAGCAGTTCTTC. J is TRBJ2-1 and V is TRBV27; D may be TRBD2 (6 bases). V lost 5 bases to trimming and J lost 0 bases, with 14 bases between them. The germline gives CDR1 MNHEY, CDR2 SMNVEV (reference sequence). There are 16 residues in the CDR3.

The CDR3 bases are TGTGCCAGCAGCTTGTATATCACCGGGGAGCTGTTTTTT. Translated, it gives CASSLYITGELFF. The chain joins TRBV11-2 to TRBJ2-2; D not resolved. Germline CDR1 and CDR2: SGHAT and FQNNGV. Between the trimmed V and J ends, which lost 3 bases and 4 bases, there was a span of 6 bases. The length of the CDR3 is 13 residues.

This sequence joins TRBV27 and TRBJ2-3, with D perhaps TRBD1 or TRBD2 (5 bases each). The ends were cut back, 4 bases at V and 0 bases at J, with 5 bases in the middle. The germline CDR1 and CDR2 sequences are MNHEY and SMNVEV (reference sequence). There are 13 residues in the CDR3. The chain's CDR3 is CASSWDSTDTQYF. The CDR3 DNA reads TGTGCCAGCAGTTGGGACAGCACAGATACGCAGTATTTT.

This clone was seen a single time. The chain employs TRBV6-1 and TRBJ2-7, with TRBD2 identical over 11 bases. The V segment lost 4 bases and the J segment 4 bases; nucleotides outside the gene matches: 9. The CDR3 consists of 16 residues. Germline CDR1 is MNHNS and CDR2 is SASEGT. This chain's CDR3 is CASSADSGRASYEQYF. The CDR3 bases are TGTGCCAGCAGTGCCGATAGCGGGAGGGCCTCGTACGAGCAGTACTTC.

V usage is TRBV27 and J usage is TRBJ2-7; the D call may be TRBD1 or TRBD2 (6 bases each). Trimming removed 6 bases from V and 7 bases from J, with 22 bases in between. The CDR3 consists of 15 residues. The germline V gene has CDR1 MNHEY and CDR2 SMNVEV (reference sequence). CDR3 sequence: CASSPSLGGSTEQYF. The CDR3 nucleotides are TGTGCCAGCAGCCCCTCGTTGGGGGGCTCAACAGAGCAGTACTTC.

The J gene is TRBJ2-7, the V gene TRBV11-2; tentative D call: TRBD1 (5 bases). CDR3 size: 16 residues. V was pared by 5 bases and J by 1 base, with 18 bases between. Germline loops: CDR1 SGHAT, CDR2 FQNNGV. The CDR3 spells CASSLTRGHPSYEQYF. The CDR3 DNA sequence: TGTGCCAGCAGCCTGACCCGTGGACATCCTTCCTACGAGCAGTACTTC.

The chain links TRBV19 to TRBJ1-1, with D possibly matching TRBD1 (5 bases). V lost 7 bases and J lost 4, with 16 bases in between. CDR3 length equals 14 residues. Germline CDR1 reads LNHDA; CDR2 reads SQIVND (reference sequence). The CDR3: CASTTGPGATEAFF. In DNA, the CDR3 is TGTGCCAGTACGACGGGACCTGGGGCCACTGAAGCTTTCTTT.

The V and J genes are TRBV27 and TRBJ2-3, with D perhaps TRBD1 or TRBD2 (5 bases each). V lost 3 bases to trimming and J lost 4 bases, with 8 bases between them. CDR1 is MNHEY, CDR2 SMNVEV, per germline (reference sequence). This CDR3 region has 13 residues. CDR3 loop: CASSFMGADTQYF. CDR3 DNA sequence: TGTGCCAGCAGTTTTATGGGGGCAGATACGCAGTATTTT.

The rearrangement links TRBV7-9 to TRBJ2-3; 10 nucleotides agree with TRBD1. Germline-derived CDR1 and CDR2 are SEHNR and FQNEAQ (reference sequence). Trimming took 3 bases from V and 3 from J; bases not matched to a gene: 9. The CDR3 has 17 residues. CDR3 sequence: CASSFHPGQGKTDTQYF. DNA for the CDR3: TGTGCCAGCAGCTTCCACCCGGGACAGGGGAAGACAGATACGCAGTATTTT. The full variable domain, in which reference TRBV7-9 and TRBJ2-3 provide the parts outside the CDR3, is DTGVSQNPRHKITKRGQNVTFRCDPISEHNRLYWYRQTLGQGPEFLTYFQNEAQLEKSRLLSDRFSAERPKGSFSTLEIQRTEQGDSAMYLCASSFHPGQGKTDTQYFGPGTRLTVL.

This chain connects TRBV7-7 to TRBJ2-7, with D possibly TRBD1 on 5 matching bases. Trimming stripped 2 bases from V and 5 bases from J, with 10 bases between. The CDR3 has 13 residues. The V gene's germline CDR1 is SSHAT and CDR2 FNYEAQ (reference sequence). This chain's CDR3 is CASSLSGYDEQYF. The DNA for the CDR3 is TGTGCCAGCAGCTTATCAGGGTACGACGAGCAGTACTTC.

This sequence joins TRBV5-1 and TRBJ2-7, with D possibly matching TRBD2 (6 bases). Germline CDR1 SGHRS, CDR2 YFSETQ. CDR3 size: 16 residues. Trimming cost V 0 bases and J 0 bases, with 13 bases left between them. CDR3 bases: TGCGCCAGCAGCTTGGACCAGACTAGGGCCTCCTACGAGCAGTACTTC. It codes for CASSLDQTRASYEQYF.

Points on this clone: The sample has other DNA sequences that encode this CDR3 too. The V gene is TRBV28, the J gene TRBJ2-6; no reliable D call. The CDR3 is 13 amino acids. Germline V CDR1 and CDR2: MDHEN, SYDVKM. V was pared by 5 bases and J by 2 bases, with 4 bases between. The CDR3 loop is CASSDPGANVLTF. The CDR3 DNA is TGTGCCAGCAGTGACCCTGGGGCCAACGTCCTGACTTTC.